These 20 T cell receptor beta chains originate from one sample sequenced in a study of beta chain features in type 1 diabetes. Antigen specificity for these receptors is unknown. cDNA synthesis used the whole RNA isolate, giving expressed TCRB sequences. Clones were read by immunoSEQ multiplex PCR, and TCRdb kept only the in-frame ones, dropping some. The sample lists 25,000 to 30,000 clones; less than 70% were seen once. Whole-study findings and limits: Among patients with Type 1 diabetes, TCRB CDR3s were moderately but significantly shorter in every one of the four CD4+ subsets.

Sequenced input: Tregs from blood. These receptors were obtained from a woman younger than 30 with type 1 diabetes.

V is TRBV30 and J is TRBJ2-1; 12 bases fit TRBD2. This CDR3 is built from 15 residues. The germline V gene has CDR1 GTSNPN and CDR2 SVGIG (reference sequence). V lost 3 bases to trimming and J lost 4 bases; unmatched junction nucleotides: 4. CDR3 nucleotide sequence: TGTGCCTGGAGCGTGACTAGCGGGGGTTACAATGAGCAGTTCTTC. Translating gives CAWSVTSGGYNEQFF.

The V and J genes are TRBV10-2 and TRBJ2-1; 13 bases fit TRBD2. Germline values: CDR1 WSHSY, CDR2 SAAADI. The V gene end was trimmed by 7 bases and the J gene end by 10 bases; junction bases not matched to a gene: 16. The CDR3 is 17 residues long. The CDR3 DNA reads TGCGCCAGCATCGTCCCGGGACTAGCGGGAAAGGAGAGGGAGCAGTTCTTC. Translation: CASIVPGLAGKEREQFF.

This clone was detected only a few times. CDR3 bases: TGTGCCAGCAGTTTGAGGTACCCCAGGGACTATGGCTACACCTTC. Translating gives CASSLRYPRDYGYTF. The genes are TRBV27 and TRBJ1-2, with TRBD1 as a possible D gene (5 bases). In germline, CDR1 is MNHEY, CDR2 SMNVEV (reference sequence). V lost 3 bases, J lost 3 bases, and 14 bases lay in between. The CDR3 covers 15 residues.

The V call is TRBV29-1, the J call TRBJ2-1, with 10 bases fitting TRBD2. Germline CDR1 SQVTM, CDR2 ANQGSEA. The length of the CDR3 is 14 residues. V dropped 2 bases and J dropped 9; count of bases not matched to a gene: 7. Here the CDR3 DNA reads TGCAGCGTTGAAAGCCAGCGGGAGGGCATTGAGCAGTTCTTC. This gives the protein CSVESQREGIEQFF.

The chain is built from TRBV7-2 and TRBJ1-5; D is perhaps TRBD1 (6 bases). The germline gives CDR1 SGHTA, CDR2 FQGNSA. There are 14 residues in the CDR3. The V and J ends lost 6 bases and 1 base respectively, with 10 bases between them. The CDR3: CASSFTGSNQPQHF. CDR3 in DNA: TGTGCCAGCAGTTTTACAGGGAGCAATCAGCCCCAGCATTTT. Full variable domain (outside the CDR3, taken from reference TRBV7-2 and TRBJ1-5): GAGVSQSPSNKVTEKGKDVELRCDPISGHTALYWYRQSLGQGLEFLIYFQGNSAPDKSGLPSDRFSAERTGGSVSTLTIQRTQQEDSAVYLCASSFTGSNQPQHFGDGTRLSIL.

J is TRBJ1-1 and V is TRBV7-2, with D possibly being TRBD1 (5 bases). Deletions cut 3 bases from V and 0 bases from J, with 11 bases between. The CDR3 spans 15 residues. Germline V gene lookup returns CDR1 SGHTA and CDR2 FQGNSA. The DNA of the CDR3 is TGTGCCAGCAGCTTCCTTAACAGGATGAACACTGAAGCTTTCTTT. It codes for CASSFLNRMNTEAFF.

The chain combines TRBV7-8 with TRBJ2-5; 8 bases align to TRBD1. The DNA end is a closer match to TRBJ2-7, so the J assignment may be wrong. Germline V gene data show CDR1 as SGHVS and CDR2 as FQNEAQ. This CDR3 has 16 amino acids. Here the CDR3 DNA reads TGTGCCAGCATTCAGGGGATGGACAGGGCCGCCTACGAGCAGTACTTC. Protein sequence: CASIQGMDRAAYEQYF.

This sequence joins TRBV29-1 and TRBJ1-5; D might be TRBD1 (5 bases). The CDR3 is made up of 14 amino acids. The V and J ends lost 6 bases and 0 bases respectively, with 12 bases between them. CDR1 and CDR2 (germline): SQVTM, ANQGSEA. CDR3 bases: TGCAGCGTCAGGGATTCTGATAGCAATCAGCCCCAGCATTTT. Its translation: CSVRDSDSNQPQHF.

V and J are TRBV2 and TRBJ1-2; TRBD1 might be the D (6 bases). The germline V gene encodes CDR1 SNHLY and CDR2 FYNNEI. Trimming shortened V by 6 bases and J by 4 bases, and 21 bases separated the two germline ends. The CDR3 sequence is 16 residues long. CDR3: CASRRTADFKLYGYTF. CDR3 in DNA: TGTGCCAGCAGGAGGACAGCCGATTTTAAACTCTATGGCTACACCTTC.

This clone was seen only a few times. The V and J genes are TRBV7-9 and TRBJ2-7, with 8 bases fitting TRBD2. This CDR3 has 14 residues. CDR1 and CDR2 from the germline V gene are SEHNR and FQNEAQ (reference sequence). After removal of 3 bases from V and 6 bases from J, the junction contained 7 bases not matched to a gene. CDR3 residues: CASSFDGRVSEQYF. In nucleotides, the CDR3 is TGTGCCAGCAGCTTTGACGGGAGGGTGAGCGAGCAGTACTTC.

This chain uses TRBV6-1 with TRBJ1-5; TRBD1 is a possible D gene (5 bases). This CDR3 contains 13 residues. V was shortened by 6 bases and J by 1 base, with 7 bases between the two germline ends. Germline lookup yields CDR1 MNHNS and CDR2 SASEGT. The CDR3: CASSYRSNQPQHF. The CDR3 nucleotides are TGTGCCAGCAGCTACAGGAGCAATCAGCCCCAGCATTTT.

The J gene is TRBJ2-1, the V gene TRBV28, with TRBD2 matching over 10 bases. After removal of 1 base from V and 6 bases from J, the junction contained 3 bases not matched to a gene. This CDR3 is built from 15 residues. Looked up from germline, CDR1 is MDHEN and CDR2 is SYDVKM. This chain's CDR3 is CASSLFASGSNEQFF. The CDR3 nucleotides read TGTGCCAGCAGTTTATTCGCTAGCGGGAGCAATGAGCAGTTCTTC.

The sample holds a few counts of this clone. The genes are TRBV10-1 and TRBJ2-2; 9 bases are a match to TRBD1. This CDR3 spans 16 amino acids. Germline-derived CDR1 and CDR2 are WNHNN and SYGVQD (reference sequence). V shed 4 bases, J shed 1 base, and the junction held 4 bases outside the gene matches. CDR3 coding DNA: TGCGCCAGCAGTGGACTGGACAGGGGGAACACCGGGGAGCTGTTTTTT. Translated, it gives CASSGLDRGNTGELFF.

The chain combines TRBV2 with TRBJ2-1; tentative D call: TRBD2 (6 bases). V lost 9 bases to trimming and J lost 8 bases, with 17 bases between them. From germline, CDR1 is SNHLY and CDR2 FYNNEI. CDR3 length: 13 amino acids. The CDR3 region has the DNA TGTGCCAGTAAAGCGGGTCGGGTGGATGAGCAGTTCTTC. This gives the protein CASKAGRVDEQFF.

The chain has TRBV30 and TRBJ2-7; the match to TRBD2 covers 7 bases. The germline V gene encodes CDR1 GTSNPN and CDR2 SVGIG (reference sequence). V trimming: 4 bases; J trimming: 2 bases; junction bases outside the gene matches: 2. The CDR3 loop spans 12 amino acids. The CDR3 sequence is CAWKRGPYEQYF. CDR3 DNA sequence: TGTGCCTGGAAGCGGGGACCCTACGAGCAGTACTTC.

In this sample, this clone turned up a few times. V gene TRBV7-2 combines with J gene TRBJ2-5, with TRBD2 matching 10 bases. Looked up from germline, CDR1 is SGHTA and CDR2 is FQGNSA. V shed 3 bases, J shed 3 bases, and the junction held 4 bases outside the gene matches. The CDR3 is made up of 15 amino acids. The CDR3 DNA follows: TGTGCCAGCAGCTTTTACCTAGCGGGGGAAGAGACCCAGTACTTC. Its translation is CASSFYLAGEETQYF.

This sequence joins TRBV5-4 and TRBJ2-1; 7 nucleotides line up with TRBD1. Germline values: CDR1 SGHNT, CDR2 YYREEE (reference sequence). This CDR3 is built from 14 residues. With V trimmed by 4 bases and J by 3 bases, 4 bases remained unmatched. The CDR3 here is CASSPGQYYNEQFF. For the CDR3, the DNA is TGTGCCAGCAGCCCGGGACAGTACTACAATGAGCAGTTCTTC.

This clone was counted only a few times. The CDR3 DNA reads TGTGCCAGCTCCCTGACAGGGGCCGAGACCCAGTACTTC. Encoded protein: CASSLTGAETQYF. The J gene is TRBJ2-5, the V gene TRBV18; 8 bases agree with TRBD1. J gave up 5 bases and V 6 bases, and 5 bases lay outside the gene matches. This CDR3 contains 13 residues. Germline values: CDR1 KGHSH, CDR2 LQKENI. Together with reference TRBV18 and TRBJ2-5, the CDR3 gives the full variable domain: NAGVMQNPRHLVRRRGQEARLRCSPMKGHSHVYWYRQLPEEGLKFMVYLQKENIIDESGMPKERFSAEFPKEGPSILRIQQVVRGDSAAYFCASSLTGAETQYFGPGTRLLVL.

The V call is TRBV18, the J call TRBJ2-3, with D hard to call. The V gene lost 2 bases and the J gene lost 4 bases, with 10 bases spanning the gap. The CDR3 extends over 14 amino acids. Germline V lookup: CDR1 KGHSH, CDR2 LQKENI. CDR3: CASSPVSGSDTQYF. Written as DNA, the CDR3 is TGTGCCAGCTCACCAGTCTCCGGGTCAGATACGCAGTATTTT.

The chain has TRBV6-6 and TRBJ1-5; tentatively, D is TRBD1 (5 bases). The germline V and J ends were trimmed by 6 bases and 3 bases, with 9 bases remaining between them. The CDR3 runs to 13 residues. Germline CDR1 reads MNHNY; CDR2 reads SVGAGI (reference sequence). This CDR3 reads CASSGQVNQPQHF. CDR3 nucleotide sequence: TGTGCCAGCAGCGGACAAGTCAATCAGCCCCAGCATTTT.